Listed here are 5 T cell receptor beta chains from one sample, sequenced in a study of cytomegalovirus exposure and HLA in healthy donors. A multiplex PCR was run with 60 Vbeta primers and 13 Jbeta primers. Repertoires were generated with immunoSEQ multiplex PCR, while TCRdb's copy carries only in-frame clones and drops some. Recorded here are around 65,000 clones; the top ten clones represent roughly 4.8%. Material for sequencing was PBMCs. The receptors were sampled from a man under 40 in good health and CMV-seropositive.

A remark on this clone: One end of the junction fails to match germline, which may point to a read error. The chain recombines TRBV4-1 with TRBJ2-1; D is undetermined. The CDR3 loop spans 16 amino acids. Germline values: CDR1 MGHRA, CDR2 YSYEKL. CDR3 residues: CASSQDPQASDNEQFF. In nucleotides, the CDR3 is TGCGCCAGCAGCCAAGATCCCCAGGCCTCCGACAATGAGCAGTTCTTC.

This sequence joins TRBV27 and TRBJ1-4; 10 bases fit TRBD1. The trim removed 6 bases at V and 8 bases at J, leaving 6 bases unmatched. Germline V CDR1 and CDR2: MNHEY, SMNVEV (reference sequence). CDR3 size: 14 residues. CDR3 nucleotide sequence: TGTGCCAGCAGAGGGACAGGGGCTGGCGAAAAACTGTTTTTT. Its translation is CASRGTGAGEKLFF.

The rearrangement joins TRBV30 to TRBJ2-1; perhaps TRBD2 as D (6 bases). The V end was cut by 2 bases, the J end by 5 bases, with 7 bases between. The CDR3 loop spans 12 amino acids. CDR1 is GTSNPN and CDR2 is SVGIG in the germline V gene (reference sequence). CDR3 nucleotide sequence: TGTGCCTGGAGTAGGACTAACAATGAGCAGTTCTTC. Its translation is CAWSRTNNEQFF.

Remarks on this clone: At one end, the junction sequence differs from germline, possibly due to a read error. The chain has TRBV30 and TRBJ1-5; D is ambiguous. In germline, CDR1 is GTSNPN, CDR2 SVGIG (reference sequence). The CDR3 totals 14 residues. CDR3 in DNA: TGTGCTTGGAACGGGATTGGAAGCAATCAGCCCCAGCATTTT. This translates into CAWNGIGSNQPQHF. The full variable domain, in which reference TRBV30 and TRBJ1-5 provide the parts outside the CDR3, is SQTIHQWPATLVQPVGSPLSLECTVEGTSNPNLYWYRQAAGRGLQLLFYSVGIGQISSEVPQNLSASRPQDRQFILSSKKLLLSDSGFYLCAWNGIGSNQPQHFGDGTRLSIL.

In the case of this clone: The sample carries other DNA sequences with the same CDR3. V is TRBV7-9 and J is TRBJ1-5; the D is unclear. Germline V lookup: CDR1 SEHNR, CDR2 FQNEAQ (reference sequence). The CDR3 runs to 14 residues. V lost 3 bases and J lost 2, with 8 bases in between. The CDR3 region is CASSLGGGNQPQHF. CDR3 in DNA: TGTGCCAGCAGCTTGGGAGGTGGCAATCAGCCCCAGCATTTT.